This is a list of T cell receptor beta chains from one sample in a study of blood T cell repertoires in COVID-19. Sequencing used immunoSEQ multiplex PCR; TCRdb keeps in-frame clones, though not all of them. The data hold 440,000 or so clones, with around 91% observed a single time. The sample taken for sequencing was peripheral blood. The receptors originated from a woman between 40 and 55 years old with COVID-19, enrolled during active disease. The conserved cysteine and the conserved F or W are not part of the CDR3 here. Clone size is stated in some rows and not others, as once, few, many or a class when expanded.

clone size | J gene | CDR3 length | V gene | CDR3 protein
- | TRBJ2-5 | 14 | TRBV3-1/TRBV3-2 | ASSQDLGGSDLTQY
- | TRBJ1-2 | 11 | TRBV7-2 | ASSLEGLGGYT
- | TRBJ1-1 | 13 | TRBV7-9 | ASSFTGSVNTEAF
- | TRBJ2-2 | 12 | TRBV7-3 | ASRQGSHTGELF
- | TRBJ1-2 | 12 | TRBV15 | ATSSRYRGDGYT
- | TRBJ1-2 | 13 | TRBV29-1 | SVEELTGGSYGYT
- | TRBJ1-2 | 14 | TRBV6-1 | ASSAGTGGSIYGYT
- | TRBJ1-1 | 11 | TRBV5-4 | ASSTRGDTEAF
- | TRBJ2-7 | 9 | TRBV20-1 | SARQGQEQY
- | TRBJ2-7 | 12 | TRBV28 | ATRRDRAIYEQY
- | TRBJ1-4 | 13 | TRBV4-1 | ASSFQGAANEKLF
- | TRBJ2-2 | 12 | TRBV5-5 | ASSLVGGTGELF
- | TRBJ2-7 | 13 | TRBV19 | ASSIGTGESYEQY
once | TRBJ2-1 | 9 | TRBV12-3/TRBV12-4 | ASSLTGMPF
- | TRBJ1-2 | 15 | TRBV10-3 | AISESTRGRGGDGYT
- | TRBJ2-7 | 12 | TRBV9 | ASSAGQGNYEQY
- | TRBJ2-7 | 12 | TRBV4-1 | ASSLRDSAYEQY
- | TRBJ1-3 | 13 | TRBV18 | ASSPGGAPGNTIY
- | TRBJ1-1 | 11 | TRBV10-3 | AIKNGPSTEAF
- | TRBJ1-1 | 12 | TRBV27 | ASSSLPGNTEAF
- | TRBJ2-1 | 13 | TRBV9 | ASSRTSGGNNEQF
- | TRBJ2-7 | 12 | TRBV7-2 | ASSGTGPGKEQY
- | TRBJ1-3 | 10 | TRBV10-2 | ASSVQGDTIY
once | TRBJ2-1 | 13 | TRBV27 | ASSFDRGVGNEQF
once | TRBJ1-5 | 11 | TRBV30 | AWSRAEGQPQH
- | TRBJ1-1 | 14 | TRBV5-1 | ASSLSEGVVVAEAF
- | TRBJ1-2 | 12 | TRBV27 | ASWAGQPPYGYT
- | TRBJ2-2 | 16 | TRBV4-3 | ASSQERLAVLNTGELF
- | TRBJ1-5 | 12 | TRBV28 | ASSFRGPGGPQH
- | TRBJ1-2 | 11 | TRBV7-9 | ASSLASEGRVT
- | TRBJ1-2 | 15 | TRBV6-2/TRBV6-3 | ASSSFRDRGKRYGYT
- | TRBJ1-5 | 12 | TRBV9 | ASSVGQGNQPQH
few | TRBJ2-7 | 11 | TRBV5-8 | ASSRDLSYEQY
- | TRBJ2-1 | 13 | TRBV19 | ASSIDGGQSNEQF
few | TRBJ2-5 | 15 | TRBV5-1 | ASSLILRTGDQETQY
- | TRBJ2-2 | 13 | TRBV7-2 | ASTSKLAGVGELF
few | TRBJ1-5 | 13 | TRBV7-2 | ASSKQGLSNQPQH
once | TRBJ1-5 | 11 | TRBV7-2 | ASSGQGRQPQH
- | TRBJ2-3 | 14 | TRBV4-3 | ASSFPEGEVTDTQY
- | TRBJ2-1 | 11 | TRBV20-1 | SASIGRVNEQF
once | TRBJ2-6 | 16 | TRBV28 | ASSLRDSRPPGANVLT
- | TRBJ2-1 | 12 | TRBV6-5 | ASRVTGSYNEQF
once | TRBJ2-1 | 15 | TRBV28 | ASSFGLRDRGINEQF
- | TRBJ2-7 | 9 | TRBV5-8 | ASSPTYEQY
- | TRBJ2-5 | 11 | TRBV5-1 | ASTHPGTGKKY
- | TRBJ1-3 | 13 | TRBV9 | ASSLPGRSGNTIY
- | TRBJ1-6 | 14 | TRBV4-1 | ASSQWASGDNSPLH
once | TRBJ1-1 | 12 | TRBV27 | ASSLSRGNTEAF
- | TRBJ2-2 | 13 | TRBV2 | ASRRDRANTGELF
once | TRBJ1-2 | 10 | TRBV19 | ASSQGFYGYT
many | TRBJ2-2 | 13 | TRBV14 | ASSRALGLTGELF
- | TRBJ1-2 | 9 | TRBV12-5 | ASGLGASYT
- | TRBJ1-3 | 13 | TRBV28 | ASSSPGVSGNTIY
once | TRBJ2-6 | 14 | TRBV30 | AWSVGQTSGANVLT
- | TRBJ2-3 | 17 | TRBV28 | ASSYLRFQGQGLTDTQY
- | TRBJ2-7 | 13 | TRBV28 | ASSLRDSGSYEQY
- | TRBJ1-2 | 11 | TRBV6-2/TRBV6-3 | ASSQPGRDGYT
- | TRBJ2-5 | 13 | TRBV19 | ASSSRQGVWETQY